These 23 T cell receptor beta chains were all obtained from the same sample, sequenced in a study of technical replicates of blood from a few donors. Some clones are missing from TCRdb's copy, which holds only in-frame ones; the method was immunoSEQ multiplex PCR. The table includes approximately 94,000 clones, almost 97% detected once. Sequencing was done on a sample of T cells isolated from PBMCs. The receptors derive from a human donor in good health.

This chain links TRBV28 with TRBJ1-2; D remains unclear. The CDR3 is 11 amino acids. V shed 8 bases and J shed 2 bases, with 6 bases lying between them. The germline CDR1 and CDR2 sequences are MDHEN and SYDVKM. As DNA, the CDR3 is TGTGCCAGCGTCAAAAACTATGGCTACACCTTC. It specifies CASVKNYGYTF.

The chain has TRBV9 and TRBJ2-7; 8 positions match TRBD2. The CDR3 consists of 16 residues. The junction had 5 bases not matched to a gene; V was cut back by 0 bases and J by 0 bases. CDR1 is SGDLS and CDR2 is YYNGEE in the germline V gene. CDR3 DNA: TGTGCCAGCAGCGTAGCCGGGGGGGCGAGCTCCTACGAGCAGTACTTC. This gives the protein CASSVAGGASSYEQYF.

The chain joins TRBV5-1 to TRBJ2-3, with 7 bases aligning to TRBD2. Germline CDR1 reads SGHRS; CDR2 reads YFSETQ. V lost 1 base and J lost 0; bases outside the gene matches: 5. This CDR3 has 16 amino acids. The CDR3 is CASSLLREWSTDTQYF. The CDR3 bases are TGCGCCAGCAGCTTGCTGCGGGAGTGGAGCACAGATACGCAGTATTTT.

The chain couples TRBV2 to TRBJ2-7; 7 bases line up with TRBD2. Germline values: CDR1 SNHLY, CDR2 FYNNEI. This CDR3 is 16 amino acids long. V lost 0 bases, J lost 0 bases, and 5 bases stayed unmatched. The CDR3 sequence is CASSEAGGFSSYEQYF. The CDR3 DNA sequence: TGTGCCAGCAGTGAAGCCGGGGGGTTTAGCTCCTACGAGCAGTACTTC.

The gene calls are TRBV27 and TRBJ2-7; D unresolved. This CDR3 contains 14 residues. V was cut by 2 bases and J by 1 base, with 9 bases left in between. The germline V gene has CDR1 MNHEY and CDR2 SMNVEV (reference sequence). This CDR3 reads CASSLSESSYEQYF. As DNA, the CDR3 is TGTGCCAGCAGTTTAAGCGAAAGTTCCTACGAGCAGTACTTC.

CDR3 DNA: TGTGCCAGCAGCCAGGTATGGTGGCCAGCGGGCCGCTCTGGGGCCAACGTCCTGACTTTC. This gives the protein CASSQVWWPAGRSGANVLTF. The V and J genes are TRBV14 and TRBJ2-6, with D possibly matching TRBD2 (6 bases). The CDR3 has 20 residues. Trimming took off 3 bases at V and 0 bases at J, with 21 bases between the two ends. The germline CDR1 and CDR2 sequences are SGHDN and FVKESK.

V and J are TRBV6-5 and TRBJ2-7, with 8 bases matching TRBD1. V lost 5 bases, J lost 5 bases, and 2 bases stayed unmatched. Per the germline V gene, CDR1 is MNHEY and CDR2 is SVGAGI. The CDR3 runs to 12 residues. CDR3 sequence reads: CASSQTGDEQYF. For the CDR3, the DNA is TGTGCCAGCAGTCAGACAGGGGACGAGCAGTACTTC.

The chain employs TRBV5-1 and TRBJ2-5; the match to TRBD2 covers 7 bases. V shed 0 bases and J 2 bases; nucleotides not matched to a gene: 1. CDR1 and CDR2 from the germline V gene are SGHRS and YFSETQ. The CDR3 extends over 14 amino acids. The DNA for the CDR3 is TGCGCCAGCAGCTTGGGGGACTATCAAGAGACCCAGTACTTC. It encodes CASSLGDYQETQYF.

The chain employs TRBV30 and TRBJ2-5, with D unclear. Germline assignment: CDR1 GTSNPN and CDR2 SVGIG (reference sequence). This CDR3 region has 11 residues. V dropped 0 bases and J dropped 4 bases, with 3 bases sitting between them. CDR3 bases: TGTGCCTGGAGTGTGGCAGAGACCCAGTACTTC. It encodes CAWSVAETQYF.

The chain carries TRBV14 and TRBJ1-3; no clear D gene. The CDR3 contains 15 residues. V gave up 2 bases and J gave up 4 bases, with 12 bases separating them. Germline CDR1 is SGHDN and CDR2 is FVKESK. CDR3 in amino acids: CASSQLIGLGNTIYF. The CDR3 DNA reads TGTGCCAGCAGCCAACTGATAGGACTAGGAAACACCATATATTTT.

The V call is TRBV7-3, the J call TRBJ2-5; TRBD2 matches at 7 bases. V shed 2 bases and J 1 base; nucleotides not matched to a gene: 1. From germline, CDR1 is SGHTA and CDR2 FQGTGA. The CDR3 is made up of 14 amino acids. The CDR3 nucleotides are TGTGCCAGCAGCTTACTAGCGGCCCAAGAGACCCAGTACTTC. Translating gives CASSLLAAQETQYF.

The V call is TRBV19, the J call TRBJ1-4; 7 positions agree with TRBD1. J lost 4 bases, V lost 10 bases, and 9 bases had no gene match. The CDR3 is 14 residues long. Germline CDR1 is LNHDA and CDR2 is SQIVND (reference sequence). This CDR3 is CATSAGQLNEKLFF. The CDR3 DNA sequence: TGTGCCACTTCCGCGGGACAGCTTAATGAAAAACTGTTTTTT.

About this clone itself: One end of the junction varies from germline; a read error may be responsible. The V call is TRBV4-1, the J call TRBJ2-4, with D unclear. The CDR3 extends over 14 amino acids. Germline loops: CDR1 MGHRA, CDR2 YSYEKL. The CDR3 coding sequence is TGCGCCAGCAGCCAACCACCCGCCAGAAACATTCAGTACTTC. Translating it yields CASSQPPARNIQYF.

CDR3 coding DNA: TGCGCCAGCAGCCCAGGACAGGGGACAGATACGCAGTATTTT. As protein: CASSPGQGTDTQYF. This sequence joins TRBV5-1 and TRBJ2-3; 9 bases map to TRBD1. Looked up from germline, CDR1 is SGHRS and CDR2 is YFSETQ. This CDR3 is 14 amino acids long. The ends lost 4 bases at V and 3 bases at J; junction bases unmatched: 3.

The chain links TRBV9 to TRBJ2-1; D ambiguous. This CDR3 is 15 amino acids long. Deletions cut 0 bases from V and 2 bases from J, with 9 bases between. From germline, CDR1 is SGDLS and CDR2 YYNGEE. The CDR3 region has the DNA TGTGCCAGCAGCGTAGGGGCCAACCCCTACAATGAGCAGTTCTTC. It specifies CASSVGANPYNEQFF.

This chain connects TRBV4-3 to TRBJ2-7; TRBD2 matches at 12 bases. V dropped 3 bases and J dropped 0; count of bases not matched to a gene: 3. The CDR3 spans 16 residues. CDR1 LGHNA and CDR2 YSLEER come from the germline V gene. Written as DNA, the CDR3 is TGCGCCAGCAGCCATGGGACTAGCGGGCCCTCCTACGAGCAGTACTTC. The encoded protein is CASSHGTSGPSYEQYF.

The chain uses TRBV4-2 and TRBJ2-1, with D maybe TRBD2 (6 bases). This CDR3 comprises 19 residues. CDR1 is LGHNA, CDR2 YNFKEQ, per germline. V lost 0 bases to trimming and J lost 0 bases, with 18 bases between them. DNA of the CDR3: TGTGCCAGCAGCCAAGAAGAAACTAGCATCCACCACTCCTACAATGAGCAGTTCTTC. The encoded protein is CASSQEETSIHHSYNEQFF.

As DNA, the CDR3 is TGTGCCAGCAGCTTAGCGATATCTACCTACGAGCAGTACTTC. It encodes CASSLAISTYEQYF. This rearrangement joins TRBV7-9 to TRBJ2-7, with D unresolved. CDR3 length: 14 amino acids. In germline, CDR1 is SEHNR, CDR2 FQNEAQ (reference sequence). Trimming removed 0 bases at V and 2 bases at J, with 8 bases between.

J is TRBJ2-7 and V is TRBV25-1; D perhaps matches TRBD1 (5 bases). The CDR3 covers 15 residues. The ends were cut back, 1 base at V and 4 bases at J, with 14 bases in the middle. Germline CDR1 and CDR2: MGHDK and SYGVNS. As DNA, the CDR3 is TGTGCCAGCAGTGAATCCATTGGGGCTTTTTACGAGCAGTACTTC. It translates to CASSESIGAFYEQYF.

The V call is TRBV4-2, the J call TRBJ2-1, with D unresolved. Per germline, CDR1 LGHNA and CDR2 YNFKEQ. Between the trimmed V and J ends, which lost 0 bases and 7 bases, there was a span of 7 bases. This CDR3 has 13 residues. CDR3 in amino acids: CASSQEGRNEQFF. CDR3 DNA sequence: TGTGCCAGCAGCCAAGAAGGCAGGAATGAGCAGTTCTTC.

The J gene is TRBJ2-1, the V gene TRBV11-3; D is possibly TRBD1 (6 bases). The CDR3 loop spans 15 amino acids. V lost 8 bases, J lost 4 bases, and 18 bases lay in between. Germline V gives CDR1 SGHNT, CDR2 YENEEA. As DNA, the CDR3 is TGTGCCAGCTCCTTTGCAGGACAGCCTTACAATGAGCAGTTCTTC. Residues: CASSFAGQPYNEQFF.

This CDR3 is CASSLEGHLQETQYF. In DNA, the CDR3 is TGTGCCAGCAGCTTAGAAGGACACTTACAAGAGACCCAGTACTTC. The rearrangement uses TRBV13 and TRBJ2-5; possible D gene TRBD1, 5 bases. This CDR3 has 15 residues. Germline V gives CDR1 PRHDT, CDR2 FYEKMQ (reference sequence). Trimming removed 1 base from V and 2 bases from J, with 11 bases in between.

V gene TRBV9 combines with J gene TRBJ1-2; 9 bases line up with TRBD1. Germline assignment: CDR1 SGDLS and CDR2 YYNGEE. Trimming took 4 bases from V and 6 from J; bases not matched to a gene: 7. The CDR3 is 14 residues long. Here the CDR3 DNA reads TGTGCCAGCAGCCCCCGGGACAGGGTTGATGGCTACACCTTC. This gives the protein CASSPRDRVDGYTF.